This TCR beta chain is from a study of cytomegalovirus exposure and HLA in healthy donors. Study outcomes and limitations: Presence/absence results assume similar sequencing depth per donor, which may not hold. In an earlier analysis, in roughly 600 donors, most V segments appeared productive either ~87% or ~30% of the time.

This CDR3 has 15 amino acids. Per germline, CDR1 MNHNS and CDR2 SASEGT. With 6 bases clipped from V and 6 bases from J, the junction kept 8 bases outside the gene matches. Use of 60 Vbeta and 13 Jbeta primers characterized the PCR. Profiling relied on immunoSEQ multiplex PCR, and the TCRdb table lists in-frame clones only, not all of them. The sample shows about 140,000 clones, roughly 79% of them seen only once. This clone was detected only a few times. As yet, its antigen is unknown. V gene TRBV6-1 combines with J gene TRBJ1-4, with TRBD1 identical over 9 bases. This TCR derives from a man between 25 and 39 years old in good health and CMV-seropositive. The sequenced material came from PBMCs. The CDR3 protein is CASRRTGVEDEKLFF. CDR3 nucleotide sequence: TGTGCCAGCAGGCGGACAGGGGTGGAGGATGAAAAACTGTTTTTT.